This is a list of T cell receptor beta chains from one sample in a study of OX40 agonist ivuxolimab in advanced cancers. Here immunoSEQ multiplex PCR was the method, and the copy in TCRdb shows in-frame clones only, minus some. The sample contains fewer than 85,000 clones, 75% to 90% of which appear only once. Sequences were derived from CD4+ or CD8+ T cells sorted from blood, sampled in a trial of the OX40 agonist ivuxolimab. The receptors originated from an adult with an advanced solid tumor such as melanoma, head and neck, liver or kidney cancer. CDR3s include the opening cysteine and the closing phenylalanine or tryptophan. The order of the fields is D gene, clone size, V gene, J gene, CDR3 protein, CDR3 DNA. D genes are given only for firm matches. A row's size may be missing; if present it is once, few, many or a size class.

NA	NA	TRBV11-3	TRBJ2-7	CASSPVGGQGLSYEQYF	TGTGCCAGCAGTCCGGTGGGGGGGCAGGGCCTCTCCTACGAGCAGTACTTC
NA	NA	TRBV30	TRBJ1-2	CAWTLRSHYGYTF	TGTGCCTGGACCCTACGAAGCCACTATGGCTACACCTTC
NA	NA	TRBV21-1	TRBJ2-4	CASSKPQRRGLRAKNIQYF	TGTGCCAGCAGCAAGCCTCAGCGGAGGGGTCTAAGGGCCAAAAACATTCAGTACTTC
NA	NA	TRBV7-2	TRBJ1-5	CASSQVMDSNQPQHF	TGTGCCAGCAGCCAAGTGATGGACAGCAATCAGCCCCAGCATTTT
NA	NA	TRBV5-8	TRBJ2-6	CASSLRRPGANVLTF	TGTGCCAGCAGCTTGCGACGACCCGGGGCCAACGTCCTGACTTTC
NA	NA	TRBV7-2	TRBJ2-2	CASSLRPGELFF	TGTGCCAGCAGCTTACGGCCCGGGGAGCTGTTTTTT
NA	NA	TRBV11-2	TRBJ2-7	CASSLVGGYYDEQYF	TGTGCCAGCAGCTTAGTGGGGGGCTATTACGACGAGCAGTACTTC
TRBD1	NA	TRBV19	TRBJ2-3	CASSLGTGVDTQYF	TGTGCCAGTAGCTTAGGGACAGGGGTAGATACGCAGTATTTT
NA	NA	TRBV5-1	TRBJ1-1	CASSSSRVGTEAFF	TGCGCCAGCAGCTCAAGCAGGGTTGGCACTGAAGCTTTCTTT
NA	NA	TRBV5-6	TRBJ2-7	CASSPSKTGHPSFSYEQYF	TGTGCCAGCAGCCCATCTAAGACAGGCCACCCTTCCTTCTCCTACGAGCAGTACTTC
NA	NA	TRBV5-1	TRBJ2-5	CASSLSGSETQYF	TGCGCCAGCAGCTTATCTGGTTCCGAGACCCAGTACTTC
NA	NA	TRBV19	TRBJ1-5	CASSIRPVAYSNQPQHF	TGTGCCAGTAGTATCCGACCGGTGGCGTATAGCAATCAGCCCCAGCATTTT
TRBD2	NA	TRBV7-3	TRBJ2-3	CASSLIPAGGHSPSTDTQYF	TGTGCCAGCAGCTTAATTCCAGCGGGGGGTCATTCCCCCAGCACAGATACGCAGTATTTT
TRBD2	NA	TRBV28	TRBJ2-3	CASSLLAGRRDTQYF	TGTGCCAGCAGTCTACTAGCGGGCCGGAGGGATACGCAGTATTTT
NA	NA	TRBV27	TRBJ2-2	CASSLRGPHTGELFF	TGTGCCAGCAGTCTCCGAGGTCCGCACACCGGGGAGCTGTTTTTT
NA	NA	TRBV5-1	TRBJ1-3	CASSLTSSGNTIYF	TGCGCCAGCAGCTTGACCAGCTCTGGAAACACCATATATTTT
TRBD2	NA	TRBV13	TRBJ2-7	CASSPGLAGGISYEQYF	TGTGCCAGCAGCCCAGGACTAGCGGGGGGAATCTCCTACGAGCAGTACTTC
NA	NA	TRBV30	TRBJ1-1	CAWSPDLGTEAFF	TGTGCCTGGAGCCCAGACTTGGGCACTGAAGCTTTCTTT
NA	NA	TRBV18	TRBJ2-7	CASSGASNSYEQYF	TGTGCCAGCTCTGGGGCTTCGAACTCCTACGAGCAGTACTTC
NA	few	TRBV13	TRBJ1-3	CASSFYGNTIYF	TGTGCCAGCAGCTTCTATGGAAACACCATATATTTT
TRBD1	once	TRBV7-2	TRBJ1-2	CASSSAGGLDYGYTF	TGTGCCAGCAGCTCAGCAGGGGGATTGGACTATGGCTACACCTTC
NA	NA	TRBV4-1	TRBJ1-4	CASSPKQATNEKLFF	TGCGCCAGCAGCCCCAAACAGGCAACTAATGAAAAACTGTTTTTT
TRBD1	NA	TRBV28	TRBJ1-1	CASSPRTGQAFF	TGTGCCAGCAGTCCGCGGACAGGGCAAGCTTTCTTT
TRBD2	many	TRBV28	TRBJ2-7	CASSSLAGSYEQYF	TGTGCCAGCAGTTCACTAGCGGGTTCCTACGAGCAGTACTTC
NA	once	TRBV13	TRBJ2-5	CASTPLGQAGETQYF	TGTGCCAGCACCCCCCTCGGACAGGCGGGGGAGACCCAGTACTTC
NA	NA	TRBV9	TRBJ2-3	CASSSSWVTRRSSGDTQYF	TGTGCCAGCAGCTCCAGTTGGGTGACCAGGCGATCTAGTGGGGATACGCAGTATTTT